The subject of this entry is one T cell receptor beta chain. Its specificity is not known. The sample comes from a study of T cell responses to AZD1222 COVID-19 vaccine. Only in-frame clones appear in the TCRdb table, and some are missing; sequencing was by immunoSEQ multiplex PCR. The data contain about 160,000 clones, about 92% of them seen just once; the ten biggest clones take up approximately 3.5%. Whole-study results and caveats: White British people made up most donors, females outnumbered males, and clonal diversity was possibly underestimated. No day 14 peak samples; only post-peak repertoires were characterized. Spike-spanning, vaccine-associated CD4 TCRs were dominant at 160-218 and 743-854.

Source: peripheral blood, taken 28 days after the second AZD1222 dose. This receptor was identified in an adult who received the AZD1222 COVID-19 vaccine.

The CDR3 sequence is CASSLMGSYNEQFF. Written as DNA, the CDR3 is TGTGCCAGCAGTTTGATGGGTTCCTACAATGAGCAGTTCTTC. The genes are TRBV28 and TRBJ2-1; D is uncertain. Germline loops: CDR1 MDHEN, CDR2 SYDVKM. Trimming shortened V by 3 bases and J by 1 base, and 7 bases separated the two germline ends. CDR3 length: 14 residues.